The clone carrying this TCR beta chain turned up a few times. This record comes from a study of Graves' ophthalmopathy and Graves' hyperthyroidism. TCR beta CDR3 regions were amplified from RNA transcripts. First-round RT-PCR used HTBI primers; second-round multiplex PCR followed. TCRdb redid the calling of the multiplex PCR reads with MiXCR, one entry per CDR3 protein. The sample records around 51,000 distinct CDR3 sequences, about 50% being singletons. The CDR3 runs to 12 residues. The V and J ends lost 11 bases and 5 bases, in that order; junction bases with no gene match: 5. CDR1 ENHRY and CDR2 SYGVKD come from the germline V gene.

The sequence came from an adult man with Graves' ophthalmopathy. The V gene is TRBV10-3, the J gene TRBJ2-1; TRBD2 aligns across 8 bases. Sequencing was carried out using peripheral blood. The CDR3 DNA is TGTGCCTTACTAGCGGAACACAATGAGCAGTTCTTC. This gives the protein CALLAEHNEQFF.